This TCR beta chain comes out of a study of T cells in Graves' hyperthyroidism and ophthalmopathy. Findings and caveats of the study: Ophthalmopathy was separated from stable hyperthyroidism by a 13 V-J model.

This clonotype showed up many times. Its specificity is not known. Amplified regions were TCR beta CDR3 sequences from RNA transcripts. In the first-round RT-PCR of the TCR CDR3, the HTBI primer set was used. TCRdb reprocessed the multiplex PCR reads via MiXCR and lists one record per CDR3 protein. Among hundreds of thousands of distinct CDR3 sequences listed, roughly 22% were seen once. Patients having uncontrolled infection, another autoimmune disease, pregnancy or lactation were not included. Cells are PBMCs isolated from roughly 9.3 ml of fresh blood. With 0 bases clipped from V and 2 bases from J, the junction kept 11 bases outside the gene matches. Germline V gives CDR1 LNHNV, CDR2 YYDKDF (reference sequence). The CDR3 has 19 amino acids.

The TCR was taken from a woman aged 40 to 50 with Graves' ophthalmopathy. The chain is built from TRBV15 and TRBJ2-5, with TRBD2 identical over 11 bases. Input material: blood. CDR3 coding DNA: TGTGCCACCAGCAGAGAAACACTAGCGGGAGTATTGGGGCAAGAGACCCAGTACTTC. Residues: CATSRETLAGVLGQETQYF.